A selection of T cell receptor beta chains follows, all from one sample in a study of blood T cells in healthy people across ages. TCRdb reanalysed the 5' RACE reads using MiXCR and keeps one entry per CDR3 protein. The sample includes 1.5 million to 2 million distinct CDR3 sequences, roughly 50% of them seen just once. The sequenced sample consisted of blood. These receptors were obtained from a woman between 40 and 55 years old in good health. Both conserved end residues are part of each CDR3. The order of the fields is J gene, D gene, CDR3 length, V gene, clone size, CDR3 DNA, CDR3 protein. A D gene is named only where the DNA matches it firmly. Some rows mark clone size as missing; the rest say once, few, many or name a class of expanded clone.

J: TRBJ2-5; D: .; length: 15; V: TRBV20-1; size: .; DNA: TGCAGTGCTACAATACAACCCCTCTCACTGGAGACCCAGTACTTC; CDR3: CSATIQPLSLETQYF
J: TRBJ1-1; D: .; length: 12; V: TRBV5-1; size: .; DNA: TGCGCCTGCAGCTTGTCAAGCACTGAAGCTTTCTTT; CDR3: CACSLSSTEAFF
J: TRBJ1-1; D: TRBD1; length: 14; V: TRBV5-1; size: .; DNA: TGCGCCAGCAGCGCGACAGGGGTTGAGGCTGAAGCTTTCTTT; CDR3: CASSATGVEAEAFF
J: TRBJ2-3; D: TRBD1; length: 15; V: TRBV4-3; size: .; DNA: TGCGCCAGCAGCCACGGGACAGGGGGCACAGATACGCAGTATTTT; CDR3: CASSHGTGGTDTQYF
J: TRBJ2-7; D: TRBD1; length: 14; V: TRBV7-2; size: few; DNA: TGTGCCAGCAGCTTGACGACAGGGTCCTACGAGCAGTACTTC; CDR3: CASSLTTGSYEQYF
J: TRBJ2-5; D: .; length: 13; V: TRBV10-3; size: many; DNA: TGTGCCATCAGCCCCAGGGATACGGAGACCCAGTACTTC; CDR3: CAISPRDTETQYF
J: TRBJ2-1; D: TRBD1; length: 15; V: TRBV11-2; size: .; DNA: TGTGCCAGCAGCCCTGACAGGGATCCTTTCGATGAGCAGTTCTTC; CDR3: CASSPDRDPFDEQFF
J: TRBJ2-6; D: .; length: 19; V: TRBV4-3; size: few; DNA: TGCGCCAGCAGCCAAGATGGTGGACAGACAGACTCTGGGGCCAACGTCCTGACTTTC; CDR3: CASSQDGGQTDSGANVLTF
J: TRBJ2-5; D: .; length: 13; V: TRBV6-5; size: .; DNA: TGTGCCAGCAGTTACTCCGGTCCCCGAGAGCAGTACTTC; CDR3: CASSYSGPREQYF
J: TRBJ2-2; D: .; length: 15; V: TRBV20-1; size: .; DNA: TGCAGTGCCATCCAGGGTCGGTCGTGGGGCGGGGAGCTGTTTTTT; CDR3: CSAIQGRSWGGELFF
J: TRBJ1-1; D: TRBD1; length: 12; V: TRBV29-1; size: .; DNA: TGCAGCGTTGAGACAGGGCTAAATGAAGCTTTCTTT; CDR3: CSVETGLNEAFF
J: TRBJ2-5; D: TRBD2; length: 16; V: TRBV10-2; size: .; DNA: TGCGCCAGCAGTGCTTATGTTGCGGGGGGCCAAGAGACCCAGTACTTC; CDR3: CASSAYVAGGQETQYF
J: TRBJ2-4; D: .; length: 17; V: TRBV7-2; size: few; DNA: TGTGCCAGCAGCCCCCCTCCCGGGATCCTAGCCAAAAACATTCAGTACTTC; CDR3: CASSPPPGILAKNIQYF
J: TRBJ2-7; D: .; length: 14; V: TRBV28; size: few; DNA: TGTGCCAGCAGTTTACGAACACAGGGATACGAGCAGTACTTC; CDR3: CASSLRTQGYEQYF
J: TRBJ1-4; D: TRBD1; length: 16; V: TRBV5-1; size: .; DNA: TGCGCCAGCAGCTTGGAAGGGGGCTTCGCTAATGAAAAACTGTTTTTT; CDR3: CASSLEGGFANEKLFF
J: TRBJ2-3; D: .; length: 12; V: TRBV29-1; size: few; DNA: TGCAGCGTTGAACTCGCCACAGATACGCAGTATTTT; CDR3: CSVELATDTQYF
J: TRBJ2-7; D: .; length: 15; V: TRBV10-3; size: few; DNA: TGTGCCATCAGTGATGCAGATGGGCACTCCTACGAGCAGTACTTC; CDR3: CAISDADGHSYEQYF
J: TRBJ2-1; D: .; length: 14; V: TRBV2; size: .; DNA: TGTGCCAGCAGAAGGACGGAGTCGGGTACTGAGCAGTTCTTC; CDR3: CASRRTESGTEQFF
J: TRBJ2-3; D: TRBD2; length: 15; V: TRBV7-7; size: .; DNA: TGTGCTAGCAGCATTAGCGGGGGAGGGGCAGATACGCAGTATTTT; CDR3: CASSISGGGADTQYF
J: TRBJ2-3; D: TRBD2; length: 15; V: TRBV27; size: .; DNA: TGTGCCAGCAGCCCACTAGCGGGGGAAACAGATACGCAGTATTTT; CDR3: CASSPLAGETDTQYF
J: TRBJ2-5; D: .; length: 12; V: TRBV29-1; size: .; DNA: TGCAGCGTCAAACTGTACCAAGAGACCCAGTACTTC; CDR3: CSVKLYQETQYF
J: TRBJ1-4; D: TRBD1; length: 17; V: TRBV4-3; size: .; DNA: TGCGCCAGCAGCCAAGTCTTATACAGGGGCGGAAATGAAAAACTGTTTTTT; CDR3: CASSQVLYRGGNEKLFF
J: TRBJ2-1; D: TRBD1; length: 14; V: TRBV20-1; size: few; DNA: TGCAGTGCTAGAGATCGGGGACAGACCAATGAGCAGTTCTTC; CDR3: CSARDRGQTNEQFF
J: TRBJ1-6; D: .; length: 14; V: TRBV12-3/TRBV12-4; size: .; DNA: TGTGCCAGCAGCCGACAGACCGATAATTCACCCCTCCACTTT; CDR3: CASSRQTDNSPLHF
J: TRBJ2-5; D: .; length: 14; V: TRBV11-2; size: few; DNA: TGTGCCAGCAGTCCTCGACCGATACAAGAGACCCAGTACTTC; CDR3: CASSPRPIQETQYF
J: TRBJ2-7; D: .; length: 16; V: TRBV3-1; size: few; DNA: TGTGCCAGCAGCCAAGTTTGTAGCGGCTTCTCCTACGAGCAGTACTTC; CDR3: CASSQVCSGFSYEQYF
J: TRBJ2-7; D: .; length: 15; V: TRBV28; size: few; DNA: TGTGCCAGCAGTTTGATCCCGGACACAGCCTACGAGCAGTACTTC; CDR3: CASSLIPDTAYEQYF